What follows are 16 T cell receptor beta chains derived from one specimen sequenced in a study of regulatory T cells in long-lasting Graves disease. The time point: newly diagnosed GD, antithyroid drugs for less than 3 months. The TCR library was prepared using RNA isolated from PBMCs. Through Arm-PCR of CDR3 regions and iRepertoire HTBI primers, TCR beta libraries were built. TCRdb called the multiplex PCR reads again in MiXCR, with one record for every CDR3 protein. Counted here are around 230,000 distinct CDR3 sequences, approximately 16% occurring once; the ten biggest clones make up around 20%. Sequenced here: peripheral blood mononuclear cells (PBMCs), sampled at new diagnosis, from a patient treated with antithyroid drugs. These receptor sequences come from a female donor with Graves disease.

This clonotype was counted between two and nine times. The chain couples TRBV18 to TRBJ2-5, with D hard to call. V was cut by 3 bases and J by 1 base, with 9 bases left in between. CDR3 size: 14 residues. Germline assignment: CDR1 KGHSH and CDR2 LQKENI. DNA of the CDR3: TGTGCCAGCTCACCCAGGCAGGCCCAAGAGACCCAGTACTTC. As protein: CASSPRQAQETQYF.

This clonotype was observed at least ten times. The gene calls are TRBV9 and TRBJ2-3, with TRBD2 matching 14 bases. The CDR3 totals 14 residues. V shed 4 bases, J shed 8 bases, and the junction held 3 bases outside the gene matches. Germline values: CDR1 SGDLS, CDR2 YYNGEE. CDR3 region: CASSSGTSGSTQYF. Written as DNA, the CDR3 is TGTGCCAGCAGCTCCGGGACTAGCGGGAGTACGCAGTATTTT.

This clonotype was observed a few times. The genes are TRBV20-1 and TRBJ2-2, with 10 bases identical to TRBD2. V lost 5 bases and J lost 8; bases outside the gene matches: 11. Germline CDR1 DFQATT, CDR2 SNEGSKA (reference sequence). The CDR3 sequence is 15 residues long. The DNA of the CDR3 is TGCAGTGCTTTCAGAGCTAGCGGGAGTCCGGGGGAGCTGTTTTTT. This translates into CSAFRASGSPGELFF.

This clonotype was seen repeatedly, ten times or more. The rearrangement uses TRBV11-2 and TRBJ2-1, with 9 bases aligning to TRBD1. After removal of 4 bases from V and 5 bases from J, the junction contained 6 bases not matched to a gene. The V gene's germline CDR1 is SGHAT and CDR2 FQNNGV. The CDR3 contains 15 residues. In nucleotides, the CDR3 is TGTGCCAGCAGCTCGCCCGGGACAGGGCACAATGAGCAGTTCTTC. This codes for CASSSPGTGHNEQFF. The full variable domain, its missing parts supplied by reference TRBV11-2 and TRBJ2-1, is EAGVAQSPRYKIIEKRQSVAFWCNPISGHATLYWYQQILGQGPKLLIQFQNNGVVDDSQLPKDRFSAERLKGVDSTLKIQPAKLEDSAVYLCASSSPGTGHNEQFFGPGTRLTVL.

This clonotype was counted at least ten times. The rearrangement links TRBV28 to TRBJ1-4, with D perhaps matching TRBD1 (6 bases). Germline V gene sequence: CDR1 MDHEN, CDR2 SYDVKM. Trimming shortened V by 7 bases and J by 0 bases, and 12 bases separated the two germline ends. This CDR3 is 15 amino acids long. CDR3 residues: CASTPGGATNEKLFF. CDR3 nucleotides: TGTGCCAGCACCCCTGGGGGCGCAACTAATGAAAAACTGTTTTTT. Looking up the rest from reference TRBV28 and TRBJ1-4 gives the full variable domain: DVKVTQSSRYLVKRTGEKVFLECVQDMDHENMFWYRQDPGLGLRLIYFSYDVKMKEKGDIPEGYSVSREKKERFSLILESASTNQTSMYLCASTPGGATNEKLFFGSGTQLSVL.

The rearrangement links TRBV28 to TRBJ2-2; maybe TRBD2 (6 bases). The CDR3 consists of 14 residues. Germline V gives CDR1 MDHEN, CDR2 SYDVKM. V was trimmed by 1 base and J by 4 bases, leaving 7 bases between them. CDR3 bases: TGTGCCAGCAGTTTATTGCGGGGCACCGGGGAGCTGTTTTTT. Protein product: CASSLLRGTGELFF.

The chain carries TRBV7-9 and TRBJ1-4; maybe TRBD1 (6 bases). This CDR3 region has 16 residues. With 2 bases removed from V and 8 bases from J, the gap between germline ends came to 18 bases. Germline V lookup: CDR1 SEHNR, CDR2 FQNEAQ (reference sequence). The CDR3 spells CASSLPGAGGKEKLFF. CDR3 DNA: TGTGCCAGCAGCTTACCAGGAGCCGGGGGCAAGGAAAAACTGTTTTTT.

This clonotype was recorded at least ten times. One end of the junction varies from germline; a read error may be responsible. The rearrangement links TRBV10-1 to TRBJ2-1, with 10 bases aligning to TRBD2. The CDR3 totals 15 residues. Germline V gives CDR1 WNHNN, CDR2 SYGVQD (reference sequence). This CDR3 reads CASNEREGLYGEQFF. CDR3 DNA sequence: TGCGCCAGCAATGAGCGGGAGGGCCTTTATGGTGAGCAGTTCTTC.

In this sample, this clonotype turned up many times. The J gene is TRBJ2-3, the V gene TRBV7-9, with D possibly TRBD2 on 5 matching bases. CDR1 and CDR2 (germline): SEHNR, FQNEAQ (reference sequence). The CDR3 covers 15 residues. V was shortened by 9 bases and J by 0 bases, with 16 bases between the two germline ends. The CDR3 loop reads CARTKGGASTDTQYF. CDR3 nucleotide sequence: TGTGCCAGGACTAAGGGCGGAGCTAGCACAGATACGCAGTATTTT.

This clonotype was seen many times. This chain joins TRBV18 and TRBJ2-1; TRBD2 agrees at 11 bases. The length of the CDR3 is 16 residues. V was pared by 3 bases and J by 6 bases, with 7 bases of the junction left unmatched. The V gene's germline CDR1 is KGHSH and CDR2 LQKENI. The CDR3 nucleotides are TGTGCCAGCTCACCCGAACTAGCGGGAGAGGGCAATGAGCAGTTCTTC. Residues: CASSPELAGEGNEQFF.

This clonotype was counted ten times or more. The V and J genes are TRBV28 and TRBJ2-1, with D possibly being TRBD1 or TRBD2 (5 bases each). This CDR3 region has 15 residues. Germline V gene data show CDR1 as MDHEN and CDR2 as SYDVKM. Trimming left V 6 bases short and J 6 bases short, with 18 bases between. CDR3 residues: CASSLPSGTVNEQFF. Here the CDR3 DNA reads TGTGCCAGCAGCTTACCGTCCGGGACCGTCAATGAGCAGTTCTTC.

This clonotype has ten or more counts. The rearrangement joins TRBV10-3 to TRBJ2-1; 8 nucleotides agree with TRBD2. The CDR3 contains 14 residues. The J segment lost 7 bases and the V segment lost 4 bases, leaving 6 bases of the junction unmatched. In germline, CDR1 is ENHRY, CDR2 SYGVKD. CDR3 DNA sequence: TGTGCCATCAGTGGCCGGACTAGCAGTAATGAGCAGTTCTTC. Protein product: CAISGRTSSNEQFF.

The table lists this clonotype with many counts. The chain couples TRBV7-2 to TRBJ1-2, with D possibly being TRBD1 (6 bases). The CDR3 length is 14 residues. Germline V lookup: CDR1 SGHTA, CDR2 FQGNSA. Trimming pared 5 bases from V and 2 bases from J, leaving 12 bases between. The DNA for the CDR3 is TGTGCCAGCAGCGGGGGGCCCGGAAACTATGGCTACACCTTC. It specifies CASSGGPGNYGYTF.

This clonotype was picked up many times. It may be a read error: a sequence one base away is much more abundant. The chain carries TRBV7-2 and TRBJ1-1; D not certain. V lost 1 base, J lost 11 bases, and 14 bases lay in between. The CDR3 is 13 residues long. Germline CDR1 SGHTA, CDR2 FQGNSA. CDR3 amino acids: CASSLGLEERAFF. The CDR3 DNA follows: TGTGCCAGCAGCTTAGGTTTAGAGGAACGGGCTTTCTTT.

The table lists this clonotype with many counts. The genes are TRBV18 and TRBJ1-2, with 7 nucleotides matching TRBD1. The CDR3 runs to 16 residues. J lost 4 bases, V lost 4 bases, and 12 bases had no gene match. Germline V gene data show CDR1 as KGHSH and CDR2 as LQKENI. CDR3 DNA sequence: TGTGCCAGCTCACGGGACTCCTTGGGACAGCTCTATGGCTACACCTTC. Translation gives CASSRDSLGQLYGYTF.

In its sample, this clonotype was seen many times. The chain is built from TRBV25-1 and TRBJ1-1; D possibly corresponds to TRBD1 (5 bases). Germline V CDR1 and CDR2: MGHDK, SYGVNS. CDR3 length equals 15 residues. Between the trimmed V and J ends, which lost 2 bases and 0 bases, there was a span of 10 bases. CDR3 protein: CASSEGSGLNTEAFF. For the CDR3, the DNA is TGTGCCAGCAGTGAAGGTTCAGGGCTGAACACTGAAGCTTTCTTT. The full variable domain, its missing parts supplied by reference TRBV25-1 and TRBJ1-1, is EADIYQTPRYLVIGTGKKITLECSQTMGHDKMYWYQQDPGMELHLIHYSYGVNSTEKGDLSSESTVSRIRTEHFPLTLESARPSHTSQYLCASSEGSGLNTEAFFGQGTRLTVV.